These 20 T cell receptor beta chains share one sample of origin, sequenced in a study of blood T cell repertoires in COVID-19. Clones were read by immunoSEQ multiplex PCR, and TCRdb kept only the in-frame ones, dropping some. The sample contains roughly 120,000 clones, 70% to 75% of which appear only once. Material for sequencing was peripheral blood. These receptors originate from an elderly man with COVID-19, enrolled during active disease.

V and J are TRBV5-6 and TRBJ2-3, with TRBD1 as a possible D gene (6 bases). CDR3 length equals 17 residues. The germline gives CDR1 SGHDT, CDR2 YYEEEE. With 0 bases removed from V and 7 bases from J, the gap between germline ends came to 21 bases. CDR3 in amino acids: CASSLESGRGLSHTQYF. In DNA form, the CDR3 reads TGTGCCAGCAGCTTGGAATCGGGCAGGGGTTTATCTCATACGCAGTATTTT.

This chain links TRBV19 with TRBJ2-7; TRBD2 matches 7 bases. This CDR3 is built from 14 residues. V shed 6 bases and J 2 bases; nucleotides not matched to a gene: 7. The V gene's germline CDR1 is LNHDA and CDR2 SQIVND (reference sequence). CDR3 sequence reads: CASSFRAGAYEQYF. Here the CDR3 DNA reads TGTGCCAGTAGCTTCCGGGCGGGGGCCTACGAGCAGTACTTC.

V is TRBV28 and J is TRBJ2-3; D remains unclear. V was pared by 7 bases and J by 2 bases, with 10 bases between. This CDR3 has 13 amino acids. CDR1 is MDHEN and CDR2 is SYDVKM in the germline V gene. CDR3: CASTTRNTDTQYF. The CDR3 nucleotides are TGTGCCAGCACCACAAGAAACACAGATACGCAGTATTTT.

The rearrangement joins TRBV20-1 to TRBJ1-5, with D unclear. V was shortened by 3 bases and J by 0 bases, with 9 bases between the two germline ends. Germline lookup yields CDR1 DFQATT and CDR2 SNEGSKA (reference sequence). This CDR3 has 14 residues. The CDR3 protein is CSASWPNSNQPQHF. CDR3 bases: TGCAGTGCTAGTTGGCCGAATAGCAATCAGCCCCAGCATTTT.

The gene calls are TRBV10-3 and TRBJ1-1; no reliable D call. V lost 0 bases and J lost 4, with 6 bases in between. The CDR3 spans 13 residues. Germline V CDR1 and CDR2: ENHRY, SYGVKD. In nucleotides, the CDR3 is TGTGCCATCAGTGAGTCGCCCGGCACTGAAGCTTTCTTT. Residues: CAISESPGTEAFF.

The chain recombines TRBV10-1 with TRBJ1-5, with 8 bases matching TRBD1. V lost 8 bases, J lost 4 bases, and 7 bases stayed unmatched. Germline V gene data show CDR1 as WNHNN and CDR2 as SYGVQD (reference sequence). CDR3 length: 14 residues. CDR3 sequence (DNA): TGCGCCAGCCACCGGGACAGGTGTAATCAGCCCCAGCATTTT. It specifies CASHRDRCNQPQHF.

The genes are TRBV4-1 and TRBJ1-1; 8 nucleotides align to TRBD1. V lost 1 base and J lost 6; bases outside the gene matches: 7. In germline, CDR1 is MGHRA, CDR2 YSYEKL. The CDR3 runs 15 residues. CDR3 in amino acids: CASSQVWQGAPEAFF. CDR3 DNA sequence: TGCGCCAGCAGCCAAGTGTGGCAGGGGGCGCCTGAAGCTTTCTTT.

The chain is built from TRBV29-1 and TRBJ1-1, with D possibly being TRBD1 (6 bases). The germline CDR1 and CDR2 sequences are SQVTM and ANQGSEA. Deletions cut 7 bases from V and 6 bases from J, with 12 bases between. This CDR3 has 11 amino acids. CDR3 region: CSGNRAAEAFF. The CDR3, as DNA: TGCAGCGGAAACAGGGCGGCTGAAGCTTTCTTT.

This clone has a handful of counts. V and J are TRBV21-1 and TRBJ2-4; the table's D call of TRBD2 was not tested on the DNA. TRBV21-1 is assigned pseudogene status. This CDR3 is built from 14 residues. The CDR3 loop reads CASSKQSEGNIQYF. The CDR3 DNA reads TGTGCCAGCAGCAAACAAAGCGAGGGAAACATTCAGTACTTC.

V and J are TRBV24-1 and TRBJ2-5; tentative D call: TRBD1 (6 bases). Germline V gives CDR1 KGHDR, CDR2 SFDVKD. The CDR3 consists of 16 residues. The germline V and J ends were trimmed by 3 bases and 5 bases, with 18 bases remaining between them. CDR3 region: CATSDPTGFRGETQYF. In DNA, the CDR3 is TGTGCCACCAGTGATCCAACAGGGTTTCGAGGGGAGACCCAGTACTTC.

V is TRBV5-1 and J is TRBJ2-2; tentatively, D is TRBD2 (5 bases). Germline V gives CDR1 SGHRS, CDR2 YFSETQ. Trimming took 4 bases from V and 0 from J, leaving 13 bases between them. This CDR3 comprises 16 residues. CDR3 in amino acids: CASSVGLIANTGELFF. The CDR3 nucleotides read TGCGCCAGCAGCGTCGGACTCATCGCGAACACCGGGGAGCTGTTTTTT.

The rearrangement joins TRBV7-2 to TRBJ1-3, with 9 bases identical to TRBD1. Trimming removed 6 bases from V and 0 bases from J; junction bases left unmatched: 12. CDR3 length: 18 residues. Germline lookup yields CDR1 SGHTA and CDR2 FQGNSA. The chain's CDR3 is CASSPRAGTGSSGNTIYF. CDR3 nucleotides: TGTGCCAGCAGTCCCAGAGCCGGGACAGGGTCCTCTGGAAACACCATATATTTT.

V is TRBV12-3 or TRBV12-4 and J is TRBJ1-2; maybe TRBD1 (5 bases). Trimming took 6 bases from V and 5 from J, leaving 10 bases between them. This CDR3 is 12 amino acids long. As DNA, the CDR3 is TGTGCCAGCAGCGACGACAGTTATGGCTACACCTTC. This encodes CASSDDSYGYTF.

This chain uses TRBV6-5 with TRBJ1-1; no clear D gene. CDR3 length: 13 residues. The germline V gene has CDR1 MNHEY and CDR2 SVGAGI. V lost 10 bases and J lost 0, with 12 bases in between. CDR3 DNA sequence: TGTGCCACCCGTGGGCATCTGAACACTGAAGCTTTCTTT. Translated, it gives CATRGHLNTEAFF.

V is TRBV28 and J is TRBJ2-3, with D unclear. The germline V gene encodes CDR1 MDHEN and CDR2 SYDVKM. This CDR3 region has 13 residues. V dropped 4 bases and J dropped 9 bases, with 14 bases sitting between them. The CDR3 here is CASSSTYRLTQYF. Here the CDR3 DNA reads TGTGCCAGCAGTTCCACCTACCGCTTAACGCAGTATTTT.

The V gene is TRBV2, the J gene TRBJ2-2; 9 bases are shared with TRBD2. The CDR3 extends over 15 amino acids. The germline CDR1 and CDR2 sequences are SNHLY and FYNNEI. V lost 6 bases and J lost 6; bases outside the gene matches: 8. The CDR3 reads CASSPGTSLPGELFF. The CDR3 DNA reads TGTGCCAGCAGCCCCGGGACTAGCCTTCCCGGGGAGCTGTTTTTT.

The gene calls are TRBV4-1 and TRBJ1-4, with 8 nucleotides matching TRBD1. The germline V gene encodes CDR1 MGHRA and CDR2 YSYEKL. The CDR3 runs to 16 residues. Trimming cost V 4 bases and J 0 bases; bases outside gene matches: 4. CDR3 DNA sequence: TGCGCCAGCAGCCTCGGACAGGGACCAACTAATGAAAAACTGTTTTTT. Translation gives CASSLGQGPTNEKLFF.

CDR3 protein: CASSLYEGLGYEQYF. In DNA form, the CDR3 reads TGTGCCAGCAGCTTGTATGAGGGCCTCGGGTACGAGCAGTACTTC. The J gene is TRBJ2-7, the V gene TRBV5-5, with D possibly being TRBD2 (5 bases). In germline, CDR1 is SGHKS, CDR2 YYEKEE (reference sequence). Trimming took 1 base from V and 4 from J, leaving 15 bases between them. The CDR3 spans 15 residues.

The rearrangement uses TRBV15 and TRBJ2-1, with D maybe TRBD2 (6 bases). V was pared by 3 bases and J by 4 bases, with 19 bases between. This CDR3 region has 17 residues. Germline CDR1 LNHNV, CDR2 YYDKDF (reference sequence). CDR3 protein: CATSRKIIAANYNEQFF. The DNA for the CDR3 is TGTGCCACCAGCAGGAAAATTATAGCGGCAAATTACAATGAGCAGTTCTTC.

The V gene is TRBV18, the J gene TRBJ2-7, with 10 bases aligning to TRBD2. In germline, CDR1 is KGHSH, CDR2 LQKENI. The CDR3 sequence is 15 residues long. V was clipped by 6 bases and J by 3 bases; unmatched bases: 8. The CDR3 spells CASSSGTSVLYEQYF. The CDR3 DNA is TGTGCCAGCTCCTCCGGGACTAGCGTCCTCTACGAGCAGTACTTC.